Each of the 32 T cell receptor beta chains below was sequenced from the same sample in a study of blood T cells in healthy people across ages. The authors ran a second PCR of 7 to 11 cycles using a sample-barcoded 5' primer and a J-beta primer mix. TCRdb reprocessed the 5' RACE reads via MiXCR and lists one record per CDR3 protein. The sample lists hundreds of thousands of distinct CDR3 sequences, under 65% seen once, with about 13% in the top ten. The sequenced material came from blood. These receptors were taken from an elderly woman in good health.

CDR3 sequence: CASALQTGAPYEQYF. The CDR3, as DNA: TGCGCCAGCGCCCTGCAGACAGGGGCCCCCTACGAGCAGTACTTC. The rearrangement uses TRBV5-1 and TRBJ2-7, with 8 bases matching TRBD1. Trimming removed 7 bases from V and 2 bases from J; junction bases left unmatched: 11. This CDR3 contains 15 residues. Germline V lookup: CDR1 SGHRS, CDR2 YFSETQ.

The CDR3 reads CASSPSLAGSTDTQYF. Here the CDR3 DNA reads TGTGCCAGCAGCCCCTCCTTGGCGGGTAGCACAGATACGCAGTATTTT. The chain joins TRBV7-6 to TRBJ2-3; TRBD2 might be the D (5 bases). Trimming left V 5 bases short and J 0 bases short, with 15 bases between. The germline V gene encodes CDR1 SGHVS and CDR2 FNYEAQ. There are 16 residues in the CDR3.

This clonotype was counted many times. The gene calls are TRBV7-2 and TRBJ2-1; 11 bases are shared with TRBD1. The germline V gene has CDR1 SGHTA and CDR2 FQGNSA. V lost 6 bases and J lost 4; bases outside the gene matches: 11. This CDR3 comprises 17 residues. DNA of the CDR3: TGTGCCAGCAGGGATAGGCCGGGACAGGGGGGTTACAATGAGCAGTTCTTC. Translating gives CASRDRPGQGGYNEQFF.

This chain links TRBV7-8 with TRBJ2-1; 9 bases map to TRBD2. Germline loops: CDR1 SGHVS, CDR2 FQNEAQ. The ends lost 5 bases at V and 4 bases at J; junction bases unmatched: 6. This CDR3 is built from 15 residues. This CDR3 is CASSQSSGTYNEQFF. DNA of the CDR3: TGTGCCAGCAGCCAATCTAGCGGGACGTACAATGAGCAGTTCTTC.

This chain uses TRBV4-3 with TRBJ2-3, with D possibly matching TRBD2 (5 bases). The CDR3 has 14 amino acids. Trimming shortened V by 3 bases and J by 2 bases, and 9 bases separated the two germline ends. Per germline, CDR1 LGHNA and CDR2 YSLEER. CDR3 region: CASSQDLTTDTQYF. The DNA for the CDR3 is TGCGCCAGCAGCCAGGACTTAACCACAGATACGCAGTATTTT.

This clonotype was seen a few times. This chain joins TRBV20-1 and TRBJ2-3; D possibly matches TRBD1 or TRBD2 (6 bases each). The CDR3 runs 12 residues. Germline values: CDR1 DFQATT, CDR2 SNEGSKA (reference sequence). The CDR3 region is CSGGPNTDTQYF. The CDR3 DNA sequence: TGCAGCGGGGGCCCAAACACAGATACGCAGTATTTT.

This clonotype was seen many times. The genes are TRBV12-3 or TRBV12-4 and TRBJ1-5, with TRBD1 identical over 8 bases. The CDR3 covers 15 residues. The junction had 2 bases not matched to a gene; V was cut back by 2 bases and J by 2 bases. CDR3 amino acids: CASSLMTGGNQPQHF. The CDR3 nucleotides read TGTGCCAGCAGTTTAATGACAGGGGGCAATCAGCCCCAGCATTTT.

This clonotype has only one observation. The V gene is TRBV10-3, the J gene TRBJ2-7; 9 positions agree with TRBD1. Per germline, CDR1 ENHRY and CDR2 SYGVKD. The ends lost 10 bases at V and 3 bases at J; junction bases unmatched: 7. The CDR3 spans 13 residues. CDR3: CASFDRGNYEQYF. As DNA, the CDR3 is TGTGCCAGCTTTGACAGGGGGAACTACGAGCAGTACTTC.

This clonotype was seen many times. This chain links TRBV9 with TRBJ2-1; possibly TRBD2 for D (5 bases). This CDR3 contains 14 residues. CDR1 and CDR2 (germline): SGDLS, YYNGEE. Between the trimmed V and J ends, which lost 7 bases and 4 bases, there was a span of 15 bases. The chain's CDR3 is CASAGPRGYNEQFF. In nucleotides, the CDR3 is TGTGCCAGCGCGGGCCCTCGGGGATACAATGAGCAGTTCTTC.

This clonotype was detected only a few times. This chain joins TRBV5-1 and TRBJ2-7; a weak D match, TRBD2 (5 bases). The V gene lost 2 bases and the J gene lost 7 bases, with 13 bases spanning the gap. The CDR3 has 13 amino acids. From germline, CDR1 is SGHRS and CDR2 YFSETQ. CDR3: CASSFDGENEQYF. As DNA, the CDR3 is TGCGCCAGCAGCTTCGACGGGGAAAATGAGCAGTACTTC.

The rearrangement uses TRBV24-1 and TRBJ2-1; weak D call: TRBD2 (7 bases). V lost 3 bases and J lost 3, with 11 bases in between. From germline, CDR1 is KGHDR and CDR2 SFDVKD. This CDR3 spans 15 amino acids. For the CDR3, the DNA is TGTGCCACCAGTGATGTCGGGGGGCACTACAATGAGCAGTTCTTC. It is translated as CATSDVGGHYNEQFF.

In DNA form, the CDR3 reads TGTGCCAGCAGTGAAGAACCGGGACACCGCACAGATACGCAGTATTTT. The encoded protein is CASSEEPGHRTDTQYF. The genes are TRBV6-1 and TRBJ2-3, with D possibly matching TRBD1 (6 bases). The CDR3 is 16 residues long. Germline V CDR1 and CDR2: MNHNS, SASEGT. V was shortened by 1 base and J by 1 base, with 12 bases between the two germline ends.

The chain couples TRBV20-1 to TRBJ1-5; D is perhaps TRBD1 (6 bases). The germline V and J ends were trimmed by 6 bases and 2 bases, with 14 bases remaining between them. From germline, CDR1 is DFQATT and CDR2 SNEGSKA (reference sequence). The CDR3 is 14 amino acids. The CDR3 loop reads CSAPPRGGNQPQHF. In DNA form, the CDR3 reads TGCAGTGCCCCTCCCAGGGGAGGCAATCAGCCCCAGCATTTT.

The sample holds many counts of this clonotype. V is TRBV9 and J is TRBJ2-1; TRBD2 is a possible D gene (6 bases). The CDR3 contains 14 residues. Trimming removed 3 bases at V and 7 bases at J, with 14 bases between. CDR1 is SGDLS, CDR2 YYNGEE, per germline. The CDR3, as DNA: TGTGCCAGCAGCGCCATATCTCGGGAGAATGAGCAGTTCTTC. The encoded protein is CASSAISRENEQFF.

A word on this clonotype: This may stem from a read error, because a much larger clone lies one nucleotide away. The V gene is TRBV7-8, the J gene TRBJ2-5; D might be TRBD1 or TRBD2, each matching 5 bases. CDR1 and CDR2 (germline): SGHVS, FQNEAQ. The CDR3 has 15 residues. V gave up 0 bases and J gave up 11 bases, with 19 bases separating them. The CDR3 region is CASSLAGTNTYGQYF. The CDR3 region has the DNA TGTGCCAGCAGCTTAGCCGGGACCAATACCTACGGGCAGTACTTC.

This clonotype came up a few times. V is TRBV21-1 and J is TRBJ2-1; the table's D call TRBD1 went unverified against the DNA. TRBV21-1 is a pseudogene locus. CDR3 length: 13 residues. The CDR3 DNA reads as TGTGCCAGCAGCAAATCAGGTGGGGGTGAGCAGTTCTTC. This encodes CASSKSGGGEQFF.

This sequence joins TRBV15 and TRBJ2-3; D is unresolved. Trimming removed 0 bases at V and 0 bases at J, with 10 bases between. The CDR3 totals 16 residues. Per the germline V gene, CDR1 is LNHNV and CDR2 is YYDKDF (reference sequence). The chain's CDR3 is CATSRDPLTSTDTQYF. CDR3 bases: TGTGCCACCAGCAGAGATCCCCTAACCAGCACAGATACGCAGTATTTT.

This clonotype has only one observation. The genes are TRBV2 and TRBJ2-2; 10 positions match TRBD2. Germline lookup yields CDR1 SNHLY and CDR2 FYNNEI. The CDR3 spans 15 residues. V gave up 3 bases and J gave up 4 bases; unmatched junction bases: 2. The CDR3: CASSETSGFTGELFF. The CDR3 nucleotides are TGTGCCAGCAGTGAGACTAGCGGGTTCACCGGGGAGCTGTTTTTT.

Remarks on this clonotype: Since a much larger clone is just one base distant, this may be a read error. V usage is TRBV29-1 and J usage is TRBJ2-1; no firm D call. This CDR3 spans 13 amino acids. The V gene's germline CDR1 is SQVTM and CDR2 ANQGSEA. V dropped 4 bases and J dropped 1 base, with 8 bases sitting between them. The CDR3 DNA sequence: TGCAGCGTTGGATGGAAATCCTACAATGAGCAGTTCTTC. This gives the protein CSVGWKSYNEQFF.

J is TRBJ1-1 and V is TRBV20-1, with D possibly matching TRBD1 (6 bases). The CDR3 consists of 12 residues. Per germline, CDR1 DFQATT and CDR2 SNEGSKA (reference sequence). V dropped 4 bases and J dropped 7 bases, with 13 bases sitting between them. The CDR3 reads CSATVQGREAFF. The CDR3 bases are TGCAGTGCTACCGTACAGGGCCGTGAAGCTTTCTTT.

This sequence joins TRBV15 and TRBJ1-4; 7 nucleotides match TRBD1. Germline trimming cut 1 base from V and 7 bases from J; bases unmatched to any gene: 0. Germline V gives CDR1 LNHNV, CDR2 YYDKDF (reference sequence). There are 13 residues in the CDR3. The CDR3 here is CATSRGTGEKLFF. For the CDR3, the DNA is TGTGCCACCAGCAGAGGGACAGGTGAAAAACTGTTTTTT. Based on the CDR3 plus reference TRBV15 and TRBJ1-4, the full variable domain is DAMVIQNPRYQVTQFGKPVTLSCSQTLNHNVMYWYQQKSSQAPKLLFHYYDKDFNNEADTPDNFQSRRPNTSFCFLDIRSPGLGDTAMYLCATSRGTGEKLFFGSGTQLSVL.

The chain uses TRBV6-4 and TRBJ1-4; 8 bases map to TRBD1. Losses at the gene ends were 3 bases for V and 9 bases for J; bases not matched to a gene: 9. The CDR3 has 15 amino acids. The germline CDR1 and CDR2 sequences are MRHNA and SNTAGT. CDR3 DNA: TGTGCCAGCAGTGAAAAGACAGGGGAAAATAAAAAACTGTTTTTT. Residues: CASSEKTGENKKLFF.

In regard to this clonotype: A much larger clone lies one base from this, so it may be a read error. This rearrangement joins TRBV20-1 to TRBJ1-1; TRBD1 agrees at 9 bases. This CDR3 contains 13 residues. The germline CDR1 and CDR2 sequences are DFQATT and SNEGSKA (reference sequence). V dropped 4 bases and J dropped 5; count of bases not matched to a gene: 5. In DNA form, the CDR3 reads TGCAGTGCTAACCGGGACAGGGAAACTGAAGCTTTCTTT. Its protein product is CSANRDRETEAFF.

Turning to this clonotype: A single base separates this from a much larger clone, so it may be a read error. The CDR3 nucleotides read TGCAGTGGAGTTCCAGCGACCGGCACAGATACGCAGTATTTT. It specifies CSGVPATGTDTQYF. The chain links TRBV20-1 to TRBJ2-3, with D hard to call. V gave up 7 bases and J gave up 1 base, with 15 bases separating them. The germline V gene encodes CDR1 DFQATT and CDR2 SNEGSKA (reference sequence). The CDR3 has 14 amino acids.

There are many counts of this clonotype. The gene calls are TRBV5-1 and TRBJ2-1, with a possible D match to TRBD2 (5 bases). The CDR3 is 15 residues long. Germline V gene lookup returns CDR1 SGHRS and CDR2 YFSETQ. The V gene lost 5 bases and the J gene lost 0 bases, with 12 bases spanning the gap. The CDR3 loop reads CASSPGAASYNEQFF. The CDR3 DNA reads as TGCGCCAGCAGTCCCGGAGCGGCCTCCTACAATGAGCAGTTCTTC.

This clonotype was seen a handful of times. The CDR3 DNA sequence: TGTGCCAGCAGCTTAGGGGGGACTCAAAATGAGCAGTTCTTC. Translation: CASSLGGTQNEQFF. The chain uses TRBV7-3 and TRBJ2-1, with D perhaps matching TRBD2 (6 bases). Trimming shortened V by 2 bases and J by 7 bases, and 12 bases separated the two germline ends. This CDR3 spans 14 amino acids. Germline V gene sequence: CDR1 SGHTA, CDR2 FQGTGA.

The chain employs TRBV3-1 and TRBJ2-5, with D tentatively TRBD1 (6 bases). V was pared by 4 bases and J by 6 bases, with 15 bases between. Germline loops: CDR1 LGHDT, CDR2 YNNKEL (reference sequence). This CDR3 has 14 amino acids. Written as DNA, the CDR3 is TGTGCCAGCAGCCCGAAGGGGGAGCGTCAGACCCAGTACTTC. Amino acid sequence: CASSPKGERQTQYF.

This clonotype was observed once. The chain has TRBV12-5 and TRBJ2-6; perhaps TRBD2 as D (6 bases). This CDR3 is built from 14 residues. The germline V gene encodes CDR1 LGHNT and CDR2 FRNRAP. Deletions cut 6 bases from V and 0 bases from J, with 6 bases between. CDR3 DNA: TGTGCTAGTGGGGGGGGCTCTGGGGCCAACGTCCTGACTTTC. Translating it yields CASGGGSGANVLTF. Complete variable domain (other parts from reference TRBV12-5 and TRBJ2-6): DARVTQTPRHKVTEMGQEVTMRCQPILGHNTVFWYRQTMMQGLELLAYFRNRAPLDDSGMPKDRFSAEMPDATLATLKIQPSEPRDSAVYFCASGGGSGANVLTFGAGSRLTVL.

This clonotype was seen at least ten times. V and J are TRBV3-1 and TRBJ2-7; possibly TRBD2 for D (5 bases). V gave up 4 bases and J gave up 3 bases, with 10 bases separating them. The CDR3 length is 13 residues. CDR1 is LGHDT, CDR2 YNNKEL, per germline (reference sequence). CDR3 bases: TGTGCCAGCAGCCGGCTAGCAGACTACGAGCAGTACTTC. It encodes CASSRLADYEQYF.

This clonotype has more than one count but fewer than ten. This chain links TRBV20-1 with TRBJ2-1, with 8 bases fitting TRBD2. With 2 bases clipped from V and 3 bases from J, the junction kept 6 bases outside the gene matches. This CDR3 spans 15 amino acids. Germline CDR1 reads DFQATT; CDR2 reads SNEGSKA (reference sequence). The CDR3 sequence: CSARPRGGNYNEQFF. The DNA for the CDR3 is TGCAGTGCTAGACCTCGGGGGGGCAACTACAATGAGCAGTTCTTC.

This clonotype was counted once. This chain links TRBV6-1 with TRBJ1-5, with 8 positions matching TRBD1. Losses at the gene ends were 10 bases for V and 4 bases for J; bases not matched to a gene: 6. Germline loops: CDR1 MNHNS, CDR2 SASEGT. The CDR3 covers 13 residues. CDR3 sequence (DNA): TGTGCCATCCAGGGGGCTCATAATCAGCCCCAGCATTTT. Translating it yields CAIQGAHNQPQHF.

This clonotype showed up many times. The genes are TRBV20-1 and TRBJ2-5; D uncertain. The CDR3 has 12 amino acids. V lost 0 bases to trimming and J lost 7 bases, with 9 bases between them. CDR1 is DFQATT, CDR2 SNEGSKA, per germline (reference sequence). As DNA, the CDR3 is TGCAGTGCTAGAGAGAGAACGGCGACCCAGTACTTC. Residues: CSARERTATQYF.